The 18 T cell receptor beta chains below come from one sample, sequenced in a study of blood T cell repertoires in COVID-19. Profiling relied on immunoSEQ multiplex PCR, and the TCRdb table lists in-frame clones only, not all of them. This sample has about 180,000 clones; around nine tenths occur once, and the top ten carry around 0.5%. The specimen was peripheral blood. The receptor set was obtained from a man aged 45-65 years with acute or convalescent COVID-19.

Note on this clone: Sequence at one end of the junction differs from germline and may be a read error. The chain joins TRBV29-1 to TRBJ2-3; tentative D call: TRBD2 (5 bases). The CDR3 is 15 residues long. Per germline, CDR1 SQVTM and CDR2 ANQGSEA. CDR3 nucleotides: TGCAGCGTCGAAGAAACCGGGATCCTCACAGATACGCAGTATTTT. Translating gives CSVEETGILTDTQYF.

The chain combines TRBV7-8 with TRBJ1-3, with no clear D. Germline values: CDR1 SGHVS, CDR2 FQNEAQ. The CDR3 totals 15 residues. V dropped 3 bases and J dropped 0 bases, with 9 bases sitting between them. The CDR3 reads CASSLASRSGNTIYF. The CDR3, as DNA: TGTGCCAGCAGCTTGGCTTCCCGCTCTGGAAACACCATATATTTT. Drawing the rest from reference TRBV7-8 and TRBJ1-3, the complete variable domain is GAGVSQSPRYKVAKRGQDVALRCDPISGHVSLFWYQQALGQGPEFLTYFQNEAQLDKSGLPSDRFFAERPEGSVSTLKIQRTQQEDSAVYLCASSLASRSGNTIYFGEGSWLTVV.

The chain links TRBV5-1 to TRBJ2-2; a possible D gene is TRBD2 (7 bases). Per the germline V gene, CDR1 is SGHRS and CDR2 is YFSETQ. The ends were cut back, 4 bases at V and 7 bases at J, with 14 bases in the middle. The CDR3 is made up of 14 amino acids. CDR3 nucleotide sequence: TGCGCCAGCAGCCAATACAGGGAGGGCGGGGAGCTGTTTTTT. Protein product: CASSQYREGGELFF.

CDR3 loop: CASSQKGGGKDETQYF. CDR3 DNA: TGTGCCAGCAGCCAAAAGGGGGGGGGCAAAGATGAGACCCAGTACTTC. The rearrangement joins TRBV3-1 (or the pseudogene TRBV3-2) to TRBJ2-5; TRBD2 is a possible D gene (7 bases). The length of the CDR3 is 16 residues. Germline CDR1 and CDR2: LGHDT and YNNKEL (reference sequence). The V gene lost 2 bases and the J gene lost 5 bases, with 18 bases spanning the gap.

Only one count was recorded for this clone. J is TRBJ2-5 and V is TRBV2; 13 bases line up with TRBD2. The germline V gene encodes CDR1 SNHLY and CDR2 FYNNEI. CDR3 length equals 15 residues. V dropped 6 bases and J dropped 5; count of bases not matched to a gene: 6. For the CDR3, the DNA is TGTGCCAGCAGCCATACTAGCGGGAGGGAGGAGACCCAGTACTTC. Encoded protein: CASSHTSGREETQYF.

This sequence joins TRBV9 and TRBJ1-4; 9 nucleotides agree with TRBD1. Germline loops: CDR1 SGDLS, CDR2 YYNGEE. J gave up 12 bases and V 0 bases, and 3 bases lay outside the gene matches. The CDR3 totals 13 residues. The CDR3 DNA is TGTGCCAGCAGCGTAGTCGGACAGGGGCAACTGTTTTTT. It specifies CASSVVGQGQLFF.

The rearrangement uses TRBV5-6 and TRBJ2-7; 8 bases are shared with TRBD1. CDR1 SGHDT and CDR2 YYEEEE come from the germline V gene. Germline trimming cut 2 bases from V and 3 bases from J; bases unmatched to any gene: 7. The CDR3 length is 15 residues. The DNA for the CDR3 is TGTGCCAGCAGCTTAGGACAGGGTCAGGGCTACGAGCAGTACTTC. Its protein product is CASSLGQGQGYEQYF.

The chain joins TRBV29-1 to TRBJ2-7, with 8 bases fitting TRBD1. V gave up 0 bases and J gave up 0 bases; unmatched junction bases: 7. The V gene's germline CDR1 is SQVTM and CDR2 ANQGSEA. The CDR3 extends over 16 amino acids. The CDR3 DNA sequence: TGCAGCGTTGAAGATCCCCAACAGGGGGGCTCCTACGAGCAGTACTTC. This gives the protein CSVEDPQQGGSYEQYF.

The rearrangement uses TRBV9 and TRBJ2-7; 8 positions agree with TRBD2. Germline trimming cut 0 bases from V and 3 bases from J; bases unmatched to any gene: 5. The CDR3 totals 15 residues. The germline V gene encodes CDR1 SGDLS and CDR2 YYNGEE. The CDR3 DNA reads TGTGCCAGCAGCGTAGACGGGAGGGCCAACTACGAGCAGTACTTC. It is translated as CASSVDGRANYEQYF.

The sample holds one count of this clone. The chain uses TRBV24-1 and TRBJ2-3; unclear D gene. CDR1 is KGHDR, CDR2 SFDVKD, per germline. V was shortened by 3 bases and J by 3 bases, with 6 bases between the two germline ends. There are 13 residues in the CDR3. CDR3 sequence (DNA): TGTGCCACCAGTGATAGTCAGACAGATACGCAGTATTTT. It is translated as CATSDSQTDTQYF.

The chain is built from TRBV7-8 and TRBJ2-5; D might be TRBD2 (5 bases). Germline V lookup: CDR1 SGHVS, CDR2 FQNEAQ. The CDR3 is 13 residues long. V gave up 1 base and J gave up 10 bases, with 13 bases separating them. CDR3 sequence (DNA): TGTGCCAGCAGCTTAGGAGGGCAGAAGAGCCAGTACTTC. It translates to CASSLGGQKSQYF.

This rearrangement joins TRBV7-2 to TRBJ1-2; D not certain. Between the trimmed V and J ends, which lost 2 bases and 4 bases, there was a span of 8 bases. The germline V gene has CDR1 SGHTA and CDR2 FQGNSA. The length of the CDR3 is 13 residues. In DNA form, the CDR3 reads TGTGCCAGCAGCTTATTACAGACCTATGGCTACACCTTC. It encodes CASSLLQTYGYTF.

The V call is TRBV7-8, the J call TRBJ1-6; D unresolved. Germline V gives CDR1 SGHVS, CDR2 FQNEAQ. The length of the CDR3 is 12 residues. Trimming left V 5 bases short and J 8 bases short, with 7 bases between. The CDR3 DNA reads TGTGCCAGCAGCGCGAGGGATTCACCCCTCCACTTT. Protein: CASSARDSPLHF. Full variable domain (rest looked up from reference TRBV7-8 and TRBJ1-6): GAGVSQSPRYKVAKRGQDVALRCDPISGHVSLFWYQQALGQGPEFLTYFQNEAQLDKSGLPSDRFFAERPEGSVSTLKIQRTQQEDSAVYLCASSARDSPLHFGNGTRLTVT.

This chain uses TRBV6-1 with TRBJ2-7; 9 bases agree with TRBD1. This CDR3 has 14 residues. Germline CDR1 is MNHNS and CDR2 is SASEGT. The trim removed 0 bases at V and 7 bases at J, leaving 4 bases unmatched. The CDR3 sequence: CASSEAGTGREQYF. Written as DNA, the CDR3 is TGTGCCAGCAGTGAAGCGGGGACAGGGCGAGAGCAGTACTTC.

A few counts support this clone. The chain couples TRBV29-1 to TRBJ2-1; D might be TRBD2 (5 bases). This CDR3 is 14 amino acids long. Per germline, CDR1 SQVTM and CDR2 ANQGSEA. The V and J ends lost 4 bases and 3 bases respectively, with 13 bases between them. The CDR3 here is CSVVSQRNYNEQFF. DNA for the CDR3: TGCAGCGTTGTATCCCAGCGGAACTACAATGAGCAGTTCTTC.

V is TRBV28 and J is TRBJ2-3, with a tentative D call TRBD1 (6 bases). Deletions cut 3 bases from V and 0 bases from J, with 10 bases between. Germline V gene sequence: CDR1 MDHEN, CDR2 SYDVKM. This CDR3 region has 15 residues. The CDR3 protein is CASSFMDSSTDTQYF. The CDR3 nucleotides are TGTGCCAGCAGTTTTATGGACAGTAGCACAGATACGCAGTATTTT.

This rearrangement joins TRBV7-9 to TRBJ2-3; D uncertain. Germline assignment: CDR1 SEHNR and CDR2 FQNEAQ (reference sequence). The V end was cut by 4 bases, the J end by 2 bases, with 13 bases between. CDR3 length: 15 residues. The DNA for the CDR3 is TGTGCCAGCAGCTCTAGAGGTCTACTCACAGATACGCAGTATTTT. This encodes CASSSRGLLTDTQYF.

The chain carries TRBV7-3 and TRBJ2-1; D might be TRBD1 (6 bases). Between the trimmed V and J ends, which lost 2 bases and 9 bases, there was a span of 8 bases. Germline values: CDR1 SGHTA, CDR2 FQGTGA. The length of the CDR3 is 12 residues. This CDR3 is CASSLGGSEQFF. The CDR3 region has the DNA TGTGCCAGCAGCTTAGGGGGCAGTGAGCAGTTCTTC.